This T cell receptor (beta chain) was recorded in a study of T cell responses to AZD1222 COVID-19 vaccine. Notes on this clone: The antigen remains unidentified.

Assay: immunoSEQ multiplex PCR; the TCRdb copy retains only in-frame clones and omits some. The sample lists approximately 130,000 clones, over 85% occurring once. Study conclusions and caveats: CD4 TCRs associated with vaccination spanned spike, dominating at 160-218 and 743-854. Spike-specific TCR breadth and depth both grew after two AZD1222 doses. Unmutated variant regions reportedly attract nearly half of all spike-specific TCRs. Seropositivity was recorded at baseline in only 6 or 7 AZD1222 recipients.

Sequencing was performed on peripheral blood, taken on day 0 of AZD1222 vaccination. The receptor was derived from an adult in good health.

CDR3 in amino acids: CSVHGGAGGSEQYF. CDR3 sequence (DNA): TGCAGCGTACACGGGGGAGCGGGAGGCTCCGAGCAGTACTTC. V and J are TRBV29-1 and TRBJ2-7, with 9 bases fitting TRBD2. Germline CDR1 and CDR2: SQVTM and ANQGSEA. This CDR3 contains 14 residues. With 6 bases clipped from V and 6 bases from J, the junction kept 12 bases outside the gene matches.